This TCR beta chain was found in a study of cytomegalovirus exposure and HLA in healthy donors. Turning to the study itself: The study placed 70% to 85% of its approximately 380 genotyped donors in the Caucasian-associated ancestry cluster. General observations from the study: According to the study, some 160 TCR beta chains were cytomegalovirus-associated.

The PCR had 60 Vbeta and 13 Jbeta primers. Profiling relied on immunoSEQ multiplex PCR, and the TCRdb table lists in-frame clones only, not all of them. The data hold about 82,000 clones, with over 65% observed a single time. V was clipped by 5 bases and J by 0 bases; unmatched bases: 5. This CDR3 has 15 amino acids. CDR1 is MGHDK and CDR2 is SYGVNS in the germline V gene. Comment on this clone: Its specificity is not known.

J is TRBJ2-3 and V is TRBV25-1; 7 bases are a match to TRBD1. The specimen sequenced was PBMCs. The TCR originated in a man aged 45-60 years in good health and CMV-seronegative. This CDR3 reads CASSRTGWSTDTQYF. The CDR3 region has the DNA TGTGCCAGCAGTAGGACAGGTTGGAGCACAGATACGCAGTATTTT.